The 27 T cell receptor beta chains below come from one sample, sequenced in a study of PD-L1 blockade in urothelial cancer. TCRdb's table, derived via immunoSEQ multiplex PCR, lists solely in-frame clones and lacks some. Of tens of thousands of clones listed, 84% are singletons. The specimen was PBMCs, collected around atezolizumab (anti-PD-L1) treatment. The receptors shown here come from a man aged 65-85 years with urothelial cancer.

The V call is TRBV19, the J call TRBJ1-5, with 7 bases matching TRBD1. With V trimmed by 7 bases and J by 1 base, 7 bases remained unmatched. The CDR3 extends over 15 amino acids. Germline V gene lookup returns CDR1 LNHDA and CDR2 SQIVND (reference sequence). CDR3 protein: CASTSTGFSNQPQHF. DNA of the CDR3: TGTGCCAGTACTTCGACAGGGTTCAGCAATCAGCCCCAGCATTTT.

This chain joins TRBV27 and TRBJ2-7; TRBD2 matches 9 bases. With V trimmed by 6 bases and J by 3 bases, 12 bases remained unmatched. Germline CDR1 and CDR2: MNHEY and SMNVEV (reference sequence). The CDR3 totals 16 residues. CDR3: CASSWEGGRAFYEQYF. The DNA of the CDR3 is TGTGCCAGCAGCTGGGAGGGCGGGAGGGCCTTCTACGAGCAGTACTTC.

The V call is TRBV6-6, the J call TRBJ1-5; no definite D call. The CDR3 is made up of 15 amino acids. Per germline, CDR1 MNHNY and CDR2 SVGAGI (reference sequence). V lost 6 bases to trimming and J lost 0 bases, with 12 bases between them. Here the CDR3 reads CASRVSGDSNQPQHF. CDR3 nucleotide sequence: TGTGCCAGCAGGGTGTCCGGGGATAGCAATCAGCCCCAGCATTTT.

There are a few counts of this clone. The chain joins TRBV5-1 to TRBJ1-2, with TRBD1 matching over 7 bases. The length of the CDR3 is 12 residues. The J segment lost 7 bases and the V segment lost 4 bases, leaving 4 bases of the junction unmatched. From germline, CDR1 is SGHRS and CDR2 YFSETQ. In nucleotides, the CDR3 is TGCGCCAGCAGCCCCGGGACAGTTGGCTACACCTTC. It is translated as CASSPGTVGYTF.

The rearrangement links TRBV2 to TRBJ2-3, with D tentatively TRBD1 (6 bases). This CDR3 is 15 amino acids long. From germline, CDR1 is SNHLY and CDR2 FYNNEI. V lost 6 bases and J lost 6, with 19 bases in between. The CDR3 protein is CASSQDSPTVDTQYF. The CDR3 nucleotides are TGTGCCAGCAGCCAGGACAGCCCCACTGTGGATACGCAGTATTTT.

The chain recombines TRBV6-5 with TRBJ2-5; 9 nucleotides agree with TRBD1. This CDR3 spans 15 amino acids. Unmatched junction bases numbered 3, after V lost 2 bases and J lost 2 bases. Germline loops: CDR1 MNHEY, CDR2 SVGAGI. In DNA, the CDR3 is TGTGCCAGCAGTTACGTCGGGACAGGGCAAGAGACCCAGTACTTC. This translates into CASSYVGTGQETQYF.

The V call is TRBV30, the J call TRBJ2-5, with TRBD1 identical over 7 bases. The germline gives CDR1 GTSNPN, CDR2 SVGIG (reference sequence). After removal of 5 bases from V and 6 bases from J, the junction contained 6 bases not matched to a gene. The CDR3 is 12 amino acids. The CDR3, as DNA: TGTGCCTGGGGTGAGGGGGCTAAGACCCAGTACTTC. It codes for CAWGEGAKTQYF.

The V call is TRBV9, the J call TRBJ1-3, with TRBD1 identical over 9 bases. Germline lookup yields CDR1 SGDLS and CDR2 YYNGEE. The length of the CDR3 is 16 residues. V dropped 4 bases and J dropped 1; count of bases not matched to a gene: 6. The CDR3 loop reads CASSLGQGNSGNTIYF. DNA of the CDR3: TGTGCCAGCAGCTTGGGACAGGGAAATTCTGGAAACACCATATATTTT.

This clone was found a few times. The chain employs TRBV19 and TRBJ1-1; a weak D match, TRBD1 (5 bases). CDR3 length: 14 residues. The germline V gene encodes CDR1 LNHDA and CDR2 SQIVND (reference sequence). The V end lost 4 bases, the J end lost 3 bases, and 12 bases lay between the germline ends. The CDR3 sequence: CASSTLTDHTEAFF. In DNA form, the CDR3 reads TGTGCCAGTAGTACCCTGACAGATCACACTGAAGCTTTCTTT.

This chain uses TRBV6-6 with TRBJ2-5, with a possible D match to TRBD1 (6 bases). CDR1 is MNHNY and CDR2 is SVGAGI in the germline V gene (reference sequence). V was clipped by 10 bases and J by 4 bases, with 13 bases between them. The CDR3 covers 12 residues. This chain's CDR3 is CATYREPETQYF. The DNA for the CDR3 is TGTGCCACCTACAGGGAACCAGAGACCCAGTACTTC.

The CDR3: CASSLRDTQETQYF. The CDR3 DNA sequence: TGTGCCAGCAGCTTGAGGGACACGCAAGAGACCCAGTACTTC. This rearrangement joins TRBV5-6 to TRBJ2-5; perhaps TRBD1 as D (6 bases). Germline V CDR1 and CDR2: SGHDT, YYEEEE. There are 14 residues in the CDR3. V lost 1 base and J lost 2, with 9 bases in between.

This clone appeared many times. The chain is built from TRBV5-1 and TRBJ2-1; TRBD2 is a possible D gene (5 bases). This CDR3 comprises 14 residues. Trimming shortened V by 7 bases and J by 10 bases, and 21 bases separated the two germline ends. Per the germline V gene, CDR1 is SGHRS and CDR2 is YFSETQ. The CDR3 loop reads CASRGWLGSWEQFF. As DNA, the CDR3 is TGCGCCAGCCGGGGATGGTTAGGGTCGTGGGAGCAGTTCTTC.

For the CDR3, the DNA is TGTGCCAGCAGCGTTGGGCCCGCAGGGGCTGGGGCCAACGTCCTGACTTTC. Protein product: CASSVGPAGAGANVLTF. J is TRBJ2-6 and V is TRBV9, with a weak D call TRBD1 (6 bases). With 2 bases removed from V and 2 bases from J, the gap between germline ends came to 14 bases. This CDR3 has 17 residues. Germline V lookup: CDR1 SGDLS, CDR2 YYNGEE.

The V gene is TRBV28, the J gene TRBJ1-4; unclear D gene. Trimming cost V 6 bases and J 8 bases, with 16 bases left between them. The germline V gene encodes CDR1 MDHEN and CDR2 SYDVKM. The CDR3 totals 14 residues. The CDR3 DNA sequence: TGTGCCAGCAGCCTCTTCGGGGTTGAGGAAAAACTGTTTTTT. It translates to CASSLFGVEEKLFF.

The V call is TRBV5-5, the J call TRBJ2-3; 11 nucleotides agree with TRBD2. There are 16 residues in the CDR3. CDR1 and CDR2 from the germline V gene are SGHKS and YYEKEE (reference sequence). The V and J ends lost 4 bases and 3 bases, in that order; junction bases with no gene match: 7. CDR3 coding DNA: TGTGCCAGCAGCGAAATAGCGGGAGGGCTTACAGATACGCAGTATTTT. Translating gives CASSEIAGGLTDTQYF.

The rearrangement joins TRBV5-1 to TRBJ2-5, with 7 nucleotides matching TRBD1. The CDR3 covers 15 residues. V was clipped by 0 bases and J by 5 bases; unmatched bases: 7. Germline V gene lookup returns CDR1 SGHRS and CDR2 YFSETQ. Here the CDR3 DNA reads TGCGCCAGCAGCTTGGAGATAGGGGGCCCGGAGACCCAGTACTTC. This encodes CASSLEIGGPETQYF.

The J gene is TRBJ1-1, the V gene TRBV19; the D gene is possibly TRBD1 (5 bases). CDR1 and CDR2 (germline): LNHDA, SQIVND (reference sequence). V lost 7 bases and J lost 2, with 14 bases in between. This CDR3 has 14 amino acids. CDR3 amino acids: CASTPRTRNTEAFF. Written as DNA, the CDR3 is TGTGCCAGTACCCCTCGGACACGCAACACTGAAGCTTTCTTT.

As for this clone: A junction boundary mismatches the germline segment, possibly from a read error. The genes are TRBV6-6 and TRBJ2-7; TRBD1 matches at 9 bases. The length of the CDR3 is 13 residues. The germline V gene has CDR1 MNHNY and CDR2 SVGAGI (reference sequence). The CDR3 sequence is CAYRDRDRHEQYF. CDR3 bases: TGCGCGTACCGGGACAGGGACCGCCACGAGCAGTACTTC.

V and J are TRBV12-2 and TRBJ2-1; the D call of TRBD1 is as the table states it, not checked on the DNA. TRBV12-2 is a known pseudogene. The CDR3 is 18 residues long. The CDR3: CASRPVGDRVGRVDEQFF. CDR3 DNA: TGTGCAAGTCGTCCCGTGGGGGACAGGGTGGGGAGGGTCGATGAGCAGTTCTTC.

This clone turned up a few times. The chain joins TRBV4-1 to TRBJ1-2, with 9 bases aligning to TRBD1. CDR1 and CDR2 from the germline V gene are MGHRA and YSYEKL. This CDR3 comprises 14 residues. V lost 3 bases to trimming and J lost 7 bases; unmatched junction nucleotides: 6. The CDR3 spells CASSHPGQGIGYTF. The CDR3 bases are TGCGCCAGCAGCCACCCGGGACAGGGAATTGGCTACACCTTC.

This clone was seen a handful of times. The gene calls are TRBV19 and TRBJ1-4, with 7 bases aligning to TRBD1. V dropped 4 bases and J dropped 7; count of bases not matched to a gene: 9. The germline V gene encodes CDR1 LNHDA and CDR2 SQIVND (reference sequence). This CDR3 has 15 amino acids. DNA for the CDR3: TGTGCCAGTAGTAGCTACCAGGGGGGAGGTGAAAAACTGTTTTTT. Its protein product is CASSSYQGGGEKLFF.

The chain joins TRBV4-1 to TRBJ2-7; 13 nucleotides align to TRBD2. The V segment lost 3 bases and the J segment 4 bases; nucleotides outside the gene matches: 6. The V gene's germline CDR1 is MGHRA and CDR2 YSYEKL. CDR3 size: 16 residues. Here the CDR3 reads CASSQEGTSGVYEQYF. The CDR3 DNA sequence: TGCGCCAGCAGCCAGGAGGGGACTAGCGGGGTTTACGAGCAGTACTTC.

This chain joins TRBV11-2 and TRBJ2-7, with unresolved D. Trimming took off 0 bases at V and 7 bases at J, with 10 bases between the two ends. CDR3 length: 13 residues. Looked up from germline, CDR1 is SGHAT and CDR2 is FQNNGV. CDR3 residues: CASSLDSPREQYF. For the CDR3, the DNA is TGTGCCAGCAGCTTAGATTCCCCCCGGGAGCAGTACTTC.

This clone has just one count. This chain links TRBV15 with TRBJ2-1, with 8 positions matching TRBD2. The germline CDR1 and CDR2 sequences are LNHNV and YYDKDF (reference sequence). V gave up 3 bases and J gave up 0 bases; unmatched junction bases: 1. The CDR3 is made up of 15 amino acids. In nucleotides, the CDR3 is TGTGCCACCAGCAGCCTAGCGGGCTCCTACAATGAGCAGTTCTTC. This sequence encodes CATSSLAGSYNEQFF.

The chain recombines TRBV5-1 with TRBJ2-3; D gene uncertain. Trimming stripped 1 base from V and 4 bases from J, with 16 bases between. The CDR3 covers 16 residues. Germline V gives CDR1 SGHRS, CDR2 YFSETQ. CDR3 DNA sequence: TGCGCCAGCAGCTTGTTTTCGGCTCCCGAGGCAGATACGCAGTATTTT. This gives the protein CASSLFSAPEADTQYF.

This chain joins TRBV28 and TRBJ1-2; 10 bases agree with TRBD1. CDR3 length equals 17 residues. V gave up 6 bases and J gave up 4 bases; unmatched junction bases: 14. From germline, CDR1 is MDHEN and CDR2 SYDVKM. The CDR3 nucleotides read TGTGCCAGCAGGACACCAACCGGGACAGGGGTACCCTATGGCTACACCTTC. Translating it yields CASRTPTGTGVPYGYTF.

The V gene is TRBV5-6, the J gene TRBJ2-5, with 12 nucleotides matching TRBD2. Germline V gene data show CDR1 as SGHDT and CDR2 as YYEEEE. The V and J ends lost 5 bases and 2 bases, in that order; junction bases with no gene match: 10. CDR3 length equals 17 residues. The DNA for the CDR3 is TGTGCCAGCAGGGCAACTAGCGGGAGGATATGGCAAGAGACCCAGTACTTC. This sequence encodes CASRATSGRIWQETQYF.